This TCR beta chain was retrieved from a study of blood T cell repertoires in COVID-19. Study as a whole: Researchers got acute and convalescent COVID-19 samples from the United States, Italy and Spain. PBMCs, B-cell-depleted T cells, or T cells provided the cDNA or gDNA that made up the material.

Original methodology: Nucleated cell counts were estimated from reference gene primer amplification. The protocol was immunoSEQ multiplex PCR, while the TCRdb copy is restricted to in-frame clones and leaves out a portion. V, J and clone size are those of that table, while D and trimming were read from the DNA. Among around 300,000 clones listed, about nine tenths were seen once. Per the germline V gene, CDR1 is KGHSH and CDR2 is LQKENI. Trimming at V came to 5 bases and at J to 0 bases, leaving 18 bases not matched to a gene. The CDR3 consists of 19 residues. Sequencing was carried out using peripheral blood. This TCR was recovered from a man aged 45-65 years with active or convalescent COVID-19. The chain couples TRBV18 to TRBJ1-2, with 7 bases identical to TRBD1. The CDR3 coding sequence is TGTGCCAGCTCATCTCTGAGATGGACAGGAAGGCTTACTAACTATGGCTACACCTTC. Translation gives CASSSLRWTGRLTNYGYTF.